The sequence of this TCR beta chain was determined in a study of CD8+ T cells in alopecia areata. General study results and limits: A great number of expanded lesional clones endured in scalp and blood during tofacitinib.

cDNA prepared by RNA extraction and subsequent reverse transcription served as the template for sequencing. Profiling relied on immunoSEQ multiplex PCR, and the TCRdb table lists in-frame clones only, not all of them. The table lists around 100,000 clones, under 60% of them singletons. This clone was counted a few times. No antigen is known for it. Treatment: oral pan-JAK inhibitor, 5-10 mg twice daily. Collected material from alopecia areata patients comprised lesional scalp punch biopsies and peripheral blood. V lost 7 bases and J 4 bases, leaving 21 bases between the germline ends. Germline V CDR1 and CDR2: SGHDT, YYEEEE. CDR3 length equals 16 residues.

This sequence joins TRBV5-6 and TRBJ2-4; D might be TRBD1 (5 bases). The origin of this receptor is a human donor with alopecia areata. The sample in question was CD8+ T cells sorted from blood, obtained at week 24, from a patient treated with tofacitinib. CDR3 region: CASSDPPDTAKNIQYF. Written as DNA, the CDR3 is TGTGCCAGCTCCGATCCGCCGGACACCGCAAAAAACATTCAGTACTTC.